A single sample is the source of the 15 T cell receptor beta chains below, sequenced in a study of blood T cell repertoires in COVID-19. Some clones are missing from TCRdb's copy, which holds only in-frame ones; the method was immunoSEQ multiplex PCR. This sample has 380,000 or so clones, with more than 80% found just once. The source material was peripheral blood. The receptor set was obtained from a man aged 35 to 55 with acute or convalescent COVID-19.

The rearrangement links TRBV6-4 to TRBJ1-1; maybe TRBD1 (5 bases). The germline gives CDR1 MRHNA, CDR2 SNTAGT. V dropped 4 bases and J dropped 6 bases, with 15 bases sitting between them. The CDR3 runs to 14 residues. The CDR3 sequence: CASSVGGDLSEAFF. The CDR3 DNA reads TGTGCCAGCAGTGTTGGGGGGGATCTTTCTGAAGCTTTCTTT.

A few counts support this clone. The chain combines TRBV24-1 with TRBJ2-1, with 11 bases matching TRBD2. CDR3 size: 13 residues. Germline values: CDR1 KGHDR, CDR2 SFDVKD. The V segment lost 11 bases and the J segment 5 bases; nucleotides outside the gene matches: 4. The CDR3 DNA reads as TGTGCCATCCGACTAGCGGGGCACAATGAGCAGTTCTTC. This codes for CAIRLAGHNEQFF.

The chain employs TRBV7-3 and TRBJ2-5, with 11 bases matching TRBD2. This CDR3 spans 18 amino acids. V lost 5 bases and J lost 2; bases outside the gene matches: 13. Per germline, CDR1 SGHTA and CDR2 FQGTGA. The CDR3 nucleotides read TGTGCCAGCAGCACCCGAGGATTAGCGGGGGGGACACAAGAGACCCAGTACTTC. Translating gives CASSTRGLAGGTQETQYF.

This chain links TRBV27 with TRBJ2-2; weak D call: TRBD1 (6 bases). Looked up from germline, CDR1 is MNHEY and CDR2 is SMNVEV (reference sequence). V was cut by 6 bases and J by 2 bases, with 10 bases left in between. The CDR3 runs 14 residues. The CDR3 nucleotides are TGTGCCAGCAGGGAGGACAGAAACACCGGGGAGCTGTTTTTT. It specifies CASREDRNTGELFF.

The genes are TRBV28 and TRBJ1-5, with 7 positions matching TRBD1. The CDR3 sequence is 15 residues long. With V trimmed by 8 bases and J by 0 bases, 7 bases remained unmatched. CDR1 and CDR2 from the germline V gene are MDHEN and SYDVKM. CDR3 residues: CASLRGQISNQPQHF. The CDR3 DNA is TGTGCCAGCCTTAGGGGACAGATTAGCAATCAGCCCCAGCATTTT. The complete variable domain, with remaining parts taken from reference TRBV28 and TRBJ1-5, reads DVKVTQSSRYLVKRTGEKVFLECVQDMDHENMFWYRQDPGLGLRLIYFSYDVKMKEKGDIPEGYSVSREKKERFSLILESASTNQTSMYLCASLRGQISNQPQHFGDGTRLSIL.

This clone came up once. CDR3 DNA sequence: TGTGCCAGCAGCGAGGGGGGGATCACTGAAGCTTTCTTT. It specifies CASSEGGITEAFF. V gene TRBV3-1 (or the pseudogene TRBV3-2) combines with J gene TRBJ1-1; D perhaps matches TRBD1 (6 bases). The germline V gene encodes CDR1 LGHDT and CDR2 YNNKEL (reference sequence). Trimming took 5 bases from V and 4 from J, leaving 11 bases between them. The CDR3 length is 13 residues.

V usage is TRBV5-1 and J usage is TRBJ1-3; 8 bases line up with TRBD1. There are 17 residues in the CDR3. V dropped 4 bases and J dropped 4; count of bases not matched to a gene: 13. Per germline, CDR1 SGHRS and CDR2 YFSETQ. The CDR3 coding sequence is TGCGCCAGCAGCCTTGAGCCCCGGACAGGGCGGGGAAACACCATATATTTT. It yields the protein CASSLEPRTGRGNTIYF.

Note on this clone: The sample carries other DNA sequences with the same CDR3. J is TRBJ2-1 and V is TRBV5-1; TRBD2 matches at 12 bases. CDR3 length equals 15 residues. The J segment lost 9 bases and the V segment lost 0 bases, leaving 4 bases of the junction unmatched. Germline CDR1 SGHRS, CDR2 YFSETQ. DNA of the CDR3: TGCGCCAGCAGCTTGGGACTAGCGGGAGTCGGTGAGCAGTTCTTC. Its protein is CASSLGLAGVGEQFF.

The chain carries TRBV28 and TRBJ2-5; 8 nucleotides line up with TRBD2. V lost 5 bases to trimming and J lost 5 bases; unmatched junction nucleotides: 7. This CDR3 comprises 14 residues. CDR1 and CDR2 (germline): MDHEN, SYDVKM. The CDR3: CASSEAGVRETQYF. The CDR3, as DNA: TGTGCCAGCAGTGAAGCGGGAGTTCGGGAGACCCAGTACTTC.

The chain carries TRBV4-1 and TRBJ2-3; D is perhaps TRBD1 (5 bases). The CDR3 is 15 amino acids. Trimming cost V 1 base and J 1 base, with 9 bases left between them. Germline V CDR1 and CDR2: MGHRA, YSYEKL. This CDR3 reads CASSQGSRGTDTQYF. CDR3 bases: TGCGCCAGCAGCCAAGGCTCCAGGGGCACAGATACGCAGTATTTT.

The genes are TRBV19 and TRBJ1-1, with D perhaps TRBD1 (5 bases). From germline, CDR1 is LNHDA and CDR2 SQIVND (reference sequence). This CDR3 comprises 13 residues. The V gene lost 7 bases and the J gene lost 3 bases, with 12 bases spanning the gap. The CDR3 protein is CASKRGQDTEAFF. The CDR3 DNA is TGTGCCAGTAAAAGGGGTCAAGACACTGAAGCTTTCTTT.

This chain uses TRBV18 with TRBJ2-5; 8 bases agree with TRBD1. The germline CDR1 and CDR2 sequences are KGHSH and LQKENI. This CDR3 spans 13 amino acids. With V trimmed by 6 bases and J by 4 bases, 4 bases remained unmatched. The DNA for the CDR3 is TGTGCCAGCTCCCTGACAGGGGCAGAGACCCAGTACTTC. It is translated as CASSLTGAETQYF.

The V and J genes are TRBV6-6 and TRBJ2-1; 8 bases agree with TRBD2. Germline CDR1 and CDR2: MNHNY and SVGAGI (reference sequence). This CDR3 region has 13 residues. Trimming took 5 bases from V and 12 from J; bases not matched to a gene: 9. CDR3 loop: CASSPGGALGQFF. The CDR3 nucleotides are TGTGCCAGCAGTCCGGGGGGGGCACTAGGGCAGTTCTTC.

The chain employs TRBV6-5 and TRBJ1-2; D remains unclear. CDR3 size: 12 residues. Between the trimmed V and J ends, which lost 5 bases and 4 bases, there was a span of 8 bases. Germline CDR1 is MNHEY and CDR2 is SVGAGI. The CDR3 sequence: CASSQTPYGYTF. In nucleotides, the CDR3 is TGTGCCAGCAGTCAAACTCCCTATGGCTACACCTTC.

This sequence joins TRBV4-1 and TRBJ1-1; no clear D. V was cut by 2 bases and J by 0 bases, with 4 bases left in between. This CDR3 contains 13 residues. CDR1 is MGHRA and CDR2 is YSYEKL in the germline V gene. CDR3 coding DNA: TGCGCCAGCAGCCAACGGGTGAACACTGAAGCTTTCTTT. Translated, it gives CASSQRVNTEAFF.